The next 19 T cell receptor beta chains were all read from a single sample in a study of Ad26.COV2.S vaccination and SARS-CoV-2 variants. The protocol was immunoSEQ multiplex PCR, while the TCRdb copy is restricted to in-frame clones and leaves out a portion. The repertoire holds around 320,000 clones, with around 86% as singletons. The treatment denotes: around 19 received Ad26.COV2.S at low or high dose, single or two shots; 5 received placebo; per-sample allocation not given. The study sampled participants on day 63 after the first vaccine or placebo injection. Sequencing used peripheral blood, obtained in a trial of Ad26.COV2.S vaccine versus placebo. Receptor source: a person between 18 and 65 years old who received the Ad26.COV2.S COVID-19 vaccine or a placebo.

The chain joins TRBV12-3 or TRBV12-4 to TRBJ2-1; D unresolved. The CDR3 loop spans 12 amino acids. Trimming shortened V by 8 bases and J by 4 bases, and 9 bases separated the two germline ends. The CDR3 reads CASQTMYNEQFF. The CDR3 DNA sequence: TGTGCCAGCCAGACAATGTACAATGAGCAGTTCTTC.

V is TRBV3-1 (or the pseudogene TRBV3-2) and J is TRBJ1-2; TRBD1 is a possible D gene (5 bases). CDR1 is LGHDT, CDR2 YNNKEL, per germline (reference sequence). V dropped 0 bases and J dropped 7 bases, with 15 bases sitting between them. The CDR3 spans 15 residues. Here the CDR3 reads CASSQDRARTIGYTF. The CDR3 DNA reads TGTGCCAGCAGCCAAGATAGGGCGAGGACAATTGGCTACACCTTC.

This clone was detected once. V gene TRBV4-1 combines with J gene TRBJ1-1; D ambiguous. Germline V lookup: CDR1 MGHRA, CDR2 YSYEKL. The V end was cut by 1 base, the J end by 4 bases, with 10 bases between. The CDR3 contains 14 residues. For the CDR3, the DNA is TGCGCCAGCAGCCAAGTTGGTGTTGGCACTGAAGCTTTCTTT. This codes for CASSQVGVGTEAFF.

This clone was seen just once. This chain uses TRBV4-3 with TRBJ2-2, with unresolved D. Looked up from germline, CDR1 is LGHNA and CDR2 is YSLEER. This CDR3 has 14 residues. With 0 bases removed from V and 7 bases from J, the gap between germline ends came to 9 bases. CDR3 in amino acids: CASSQDIRLGELFF. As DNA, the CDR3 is TGCGCCAGCAGCCAAGATATCCGCCTCGGGGAGCTGTTTTTT.

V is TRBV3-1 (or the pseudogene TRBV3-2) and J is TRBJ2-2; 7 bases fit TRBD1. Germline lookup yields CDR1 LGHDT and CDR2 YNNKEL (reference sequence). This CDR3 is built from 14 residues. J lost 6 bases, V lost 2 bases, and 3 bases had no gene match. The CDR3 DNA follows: TGTGCCAGCAGCCAACGACAGGGATCCGGGGAGCTGTTTTTT. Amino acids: CASSQRQGSGELFF.

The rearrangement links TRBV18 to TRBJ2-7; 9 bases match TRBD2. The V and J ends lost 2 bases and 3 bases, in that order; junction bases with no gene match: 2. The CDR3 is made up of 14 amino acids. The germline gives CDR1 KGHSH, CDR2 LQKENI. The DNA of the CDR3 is TGTGCCAGCTCACCATCAGCGGGGGGCTACGAGCAGTACTTC. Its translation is CASSPSAGGYEQYF.

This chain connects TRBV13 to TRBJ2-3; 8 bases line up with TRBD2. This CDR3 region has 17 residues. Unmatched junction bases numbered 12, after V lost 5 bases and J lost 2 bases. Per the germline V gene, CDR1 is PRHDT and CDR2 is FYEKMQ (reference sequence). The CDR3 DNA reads TGTGCCAGCAGCCGAAGAGCGGGGGATCCTGACACAGATACGCAGTATTTT. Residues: CASSRRAGDPDTDTQYF.

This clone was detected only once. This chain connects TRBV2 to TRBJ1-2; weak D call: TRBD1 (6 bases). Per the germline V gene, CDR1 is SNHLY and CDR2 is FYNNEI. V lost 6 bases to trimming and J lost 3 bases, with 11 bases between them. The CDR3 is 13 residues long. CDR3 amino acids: CASSQGQYYGYTF. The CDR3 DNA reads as TGTGCCAGCAGCCAAGGACAGTACTATGGCTACACCTTC.

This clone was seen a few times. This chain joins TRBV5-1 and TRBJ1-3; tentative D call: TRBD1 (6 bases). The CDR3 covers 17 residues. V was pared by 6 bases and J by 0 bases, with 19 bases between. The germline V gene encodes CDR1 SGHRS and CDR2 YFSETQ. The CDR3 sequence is CASTPGGGRRSGNTIYF. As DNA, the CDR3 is TGCGCCAGCACCCCCGGGGGGGGGCGTCGCTCTGGAAACACCATATATTTT.

The CDR3 sequence: CASSYYVTVSNTGELFF. DNA for the CDR3: TGTGCCAGCTCCTACTACGTCACGGTGTCGAACACCGGGGAGCTGTTTTTT. The chain has TRBV18 and TRBJ2-2; no clear D. Trimming removed 6 bases at V and 0 bases at J, with 17 bases between. This CDR3 is built from 17 residues. Germline lookup yields CDR1 KGHSH and CDR2 LQKENI. Filled out from reference TRBV18 and TRBJ2-2, the complete variable domain reads NAGVMQNPRHLVRRRGQEARLRCSPMKGHSHVYWYRQLPEEGLKFMVYLQKENIIDESGMPKERFSAEFPKEGPSILRIQQVVRGDSAAYFCASSYYVTVSNTGELFFGEGSRLTVL.

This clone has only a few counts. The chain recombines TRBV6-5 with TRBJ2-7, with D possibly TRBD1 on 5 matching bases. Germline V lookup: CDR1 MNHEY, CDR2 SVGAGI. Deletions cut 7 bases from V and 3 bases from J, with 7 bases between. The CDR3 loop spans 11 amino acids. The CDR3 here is CASTQGYEQYF. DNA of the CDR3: TGTGCCAGCACCCAGGGCTACGAGCAGTACTTC.

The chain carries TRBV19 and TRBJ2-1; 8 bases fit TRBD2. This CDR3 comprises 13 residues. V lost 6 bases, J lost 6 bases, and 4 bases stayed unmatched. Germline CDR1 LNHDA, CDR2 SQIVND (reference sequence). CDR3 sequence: CASRRSGGNEQFF. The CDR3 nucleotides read TGTGCCAGTAGGCGGAGCGGGGGCAATGAGCAGTTCTTC.

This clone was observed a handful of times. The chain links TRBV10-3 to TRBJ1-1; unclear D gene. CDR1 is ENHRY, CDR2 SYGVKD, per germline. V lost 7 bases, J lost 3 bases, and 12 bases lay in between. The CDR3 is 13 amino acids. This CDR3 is CAITWGKDTEAFF. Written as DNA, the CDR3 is TGTGCCATCACTTGGGGAAAGGACACTGAAGCTTTCTTT.

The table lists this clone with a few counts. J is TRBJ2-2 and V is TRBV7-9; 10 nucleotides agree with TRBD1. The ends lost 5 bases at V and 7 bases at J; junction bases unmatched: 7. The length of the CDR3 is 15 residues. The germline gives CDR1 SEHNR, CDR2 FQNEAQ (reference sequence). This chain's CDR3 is CASSETGGLYGELFF. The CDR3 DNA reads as TGTGCCAGCAGCGAGACAGGGGGCTTGTACGGGGAGCTGTTTTTT.

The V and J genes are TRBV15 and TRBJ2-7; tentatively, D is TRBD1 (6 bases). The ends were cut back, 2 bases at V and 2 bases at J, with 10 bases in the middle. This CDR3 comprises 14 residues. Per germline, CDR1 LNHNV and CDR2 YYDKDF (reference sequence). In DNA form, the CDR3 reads TGTGCCACCAGCAGACGGACAGATACCTACGAGCAGTACTTC. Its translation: CATSRRTDTYEQYF.

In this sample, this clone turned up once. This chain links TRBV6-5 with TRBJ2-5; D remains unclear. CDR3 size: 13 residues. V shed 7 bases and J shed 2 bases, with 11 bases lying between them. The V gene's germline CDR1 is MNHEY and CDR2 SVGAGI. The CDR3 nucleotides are TGTGCCAGCACCCCTTCAAGTCAAGAGACCCAGTACTTC. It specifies CASTPSSQETQYF.

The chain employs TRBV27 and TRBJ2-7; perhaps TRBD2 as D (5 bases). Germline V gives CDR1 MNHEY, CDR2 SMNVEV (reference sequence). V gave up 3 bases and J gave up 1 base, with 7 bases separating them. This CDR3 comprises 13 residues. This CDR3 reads CASSLGRSYEQYF. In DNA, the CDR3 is TGTGCCAGCAGTTTGGGGAGATCCTACGAGCAGTACTTC.

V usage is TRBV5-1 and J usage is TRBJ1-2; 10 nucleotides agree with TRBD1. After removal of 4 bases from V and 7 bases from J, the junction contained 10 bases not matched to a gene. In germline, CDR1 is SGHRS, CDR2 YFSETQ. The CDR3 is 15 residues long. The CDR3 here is CASSRDRQGAAGYTF. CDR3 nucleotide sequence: TGCGCCAGCAGCCGTGACCGACAGGGGGCCGCTGGCTACACCTTC.

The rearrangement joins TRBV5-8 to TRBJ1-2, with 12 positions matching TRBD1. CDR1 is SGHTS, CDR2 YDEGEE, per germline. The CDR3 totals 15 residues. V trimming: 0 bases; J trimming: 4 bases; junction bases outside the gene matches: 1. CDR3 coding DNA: TGTGCCAGCAGCTTGGTGGGACAGGGGGCCTATGGCTACACCTTC. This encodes CASSLVGQGAYGYTF.